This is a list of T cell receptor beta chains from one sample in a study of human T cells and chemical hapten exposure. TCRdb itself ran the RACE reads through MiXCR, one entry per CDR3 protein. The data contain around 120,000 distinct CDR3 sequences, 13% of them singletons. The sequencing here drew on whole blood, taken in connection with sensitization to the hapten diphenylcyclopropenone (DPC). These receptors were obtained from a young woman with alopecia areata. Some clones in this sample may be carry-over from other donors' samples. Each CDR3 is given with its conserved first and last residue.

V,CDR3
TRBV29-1,CSARGVGYGYTF
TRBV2,CASSEGPTSSYNSPLHF
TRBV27,CASSLGVSTDTQYF
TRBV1,CTSSQESGSQETQYF
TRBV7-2,CASSPTGKTNSPLHF
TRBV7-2,CASSQGQRMSILDDTEAFF
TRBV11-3,CASSGGAGDTQYF
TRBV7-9,CASSLDRLGSNQPQHF
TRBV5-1,CASSKGQPNTEAFF
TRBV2,CASSPESTGLNTEAFF
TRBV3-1,CASSQVAGVGTGTGEAFF
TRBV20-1,CSARDPERGLYEQYF
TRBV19,CASSTPGGDEQFF
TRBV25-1,CASSPRGLSYEQYF
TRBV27,CASQPFPLAGLLANEQFF
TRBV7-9,CASSPSDRGYEQYF
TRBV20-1,CSLLGARDNEQFF
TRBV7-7,CASSLELGTEAFF
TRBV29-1,CSVDGDGSTDTQYF
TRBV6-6,CASSLQGPNSPLHF
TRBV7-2,CASSLGPTDTQYF
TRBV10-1,CATSRDPSSYEQYF
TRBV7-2,CASSLAERTGNYGYTF
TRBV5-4,CASSLARGRIDTQYF
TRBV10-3,CAIRGQLGSPLHF
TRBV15,CATSKVRLAVTTDTQYF
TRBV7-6,CASSFGGQSPLHF
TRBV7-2,CASSLALTGGPSTDTQYF
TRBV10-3,CAISEAGMNTEAFF
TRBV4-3,CASSQEAMVVGYGYTF
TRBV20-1,CSAFNPGPGYTF
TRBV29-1,CSVSISRTGELFF
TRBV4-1,CASSQEGTYGYTF
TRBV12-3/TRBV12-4,CASSSSIGWAGGSYNEQFF
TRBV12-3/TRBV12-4,CASRGASEKLFF
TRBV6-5,CASSYRQGASEAFF
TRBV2,CASNRGQEAFF
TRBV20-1,CSASLANTEAFF
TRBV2,CASSRPGTANYGYTF
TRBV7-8,CASSPTQGVQAGELFF
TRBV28,CASSLGGRTDTQYF